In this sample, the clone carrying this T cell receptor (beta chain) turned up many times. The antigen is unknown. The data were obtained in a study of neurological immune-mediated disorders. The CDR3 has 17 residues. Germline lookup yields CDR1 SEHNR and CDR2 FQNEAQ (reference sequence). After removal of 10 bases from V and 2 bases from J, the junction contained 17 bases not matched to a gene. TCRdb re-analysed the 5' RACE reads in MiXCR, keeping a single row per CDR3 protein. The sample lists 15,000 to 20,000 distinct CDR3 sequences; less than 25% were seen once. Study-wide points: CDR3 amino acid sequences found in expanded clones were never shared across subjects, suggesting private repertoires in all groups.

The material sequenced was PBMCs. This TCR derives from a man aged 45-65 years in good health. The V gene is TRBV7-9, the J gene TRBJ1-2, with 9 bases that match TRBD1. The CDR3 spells CATTGPMDRGLNYGYTF. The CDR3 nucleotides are TGTGCCACGACGGGGCCTATGGACAGGGGTTTAAACTATGGCTACACCTTC.